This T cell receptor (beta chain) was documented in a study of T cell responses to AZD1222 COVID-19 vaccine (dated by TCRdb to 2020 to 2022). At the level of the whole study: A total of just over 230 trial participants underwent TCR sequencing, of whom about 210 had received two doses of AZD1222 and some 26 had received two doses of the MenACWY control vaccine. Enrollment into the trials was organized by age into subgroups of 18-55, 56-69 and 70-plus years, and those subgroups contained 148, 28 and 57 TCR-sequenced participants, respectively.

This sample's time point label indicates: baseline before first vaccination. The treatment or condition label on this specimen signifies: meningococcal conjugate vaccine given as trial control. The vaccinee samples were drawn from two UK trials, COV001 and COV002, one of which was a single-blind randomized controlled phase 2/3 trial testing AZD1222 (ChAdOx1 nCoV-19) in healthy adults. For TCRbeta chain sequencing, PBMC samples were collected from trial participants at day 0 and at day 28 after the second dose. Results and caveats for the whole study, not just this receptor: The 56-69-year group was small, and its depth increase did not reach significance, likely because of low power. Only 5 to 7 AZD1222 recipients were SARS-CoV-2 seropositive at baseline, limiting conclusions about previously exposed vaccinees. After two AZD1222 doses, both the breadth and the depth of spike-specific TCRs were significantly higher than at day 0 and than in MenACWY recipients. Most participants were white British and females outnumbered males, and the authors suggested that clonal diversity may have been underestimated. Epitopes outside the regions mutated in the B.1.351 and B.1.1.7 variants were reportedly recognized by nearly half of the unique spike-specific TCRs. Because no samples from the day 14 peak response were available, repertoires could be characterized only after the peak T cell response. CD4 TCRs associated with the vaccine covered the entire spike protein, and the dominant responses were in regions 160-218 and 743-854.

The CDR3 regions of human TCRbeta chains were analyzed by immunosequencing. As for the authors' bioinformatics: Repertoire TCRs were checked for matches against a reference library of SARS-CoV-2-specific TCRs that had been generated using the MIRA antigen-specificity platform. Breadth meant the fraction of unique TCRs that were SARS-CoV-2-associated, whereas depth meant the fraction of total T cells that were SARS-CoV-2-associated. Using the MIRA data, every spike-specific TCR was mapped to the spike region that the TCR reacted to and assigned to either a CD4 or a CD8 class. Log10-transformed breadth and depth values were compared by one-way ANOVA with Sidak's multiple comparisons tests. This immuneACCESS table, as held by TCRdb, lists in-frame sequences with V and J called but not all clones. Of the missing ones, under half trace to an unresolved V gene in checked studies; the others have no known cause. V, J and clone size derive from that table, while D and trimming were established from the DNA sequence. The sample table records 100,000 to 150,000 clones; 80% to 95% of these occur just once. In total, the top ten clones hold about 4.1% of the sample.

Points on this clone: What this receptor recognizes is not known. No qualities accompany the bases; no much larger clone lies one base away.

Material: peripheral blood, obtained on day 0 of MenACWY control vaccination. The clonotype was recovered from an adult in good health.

The nucleotides are TGTGCCAGCAGCTCCTGGCCGAGTTCACCCCTCCACTTT. The resulting protein is CASSSWPSSPLHF. The rearranged chain carries TRBV7-2 and TRBJ1-6; no D segment can be confidently identified. The germline V gene provides CDR1 SGHTA and CDR2 FQGNSA. The CDR3 sequence holds 13 residues, the cysteine and phenylalanine included. Only the CDR3 DNA stays, 39 bases, in frame from base 1. At the junction V is shortened by 4 bases and J by 9 bases, with 10 bases in between.